A single T cell receptor (beta chain) is shown here with its context. This specimen comes from a study of CD8+ T cells in alopecia areata. The germline gives CDR1 SGHTA, CDR2 FQGNSA. Between the trimmed V and J ends, which lost 10 bases and 4 bases, there was a span of 13 bases. The CDR3 covers 12 residues. The treatment: oral pan-JAK inhibitor, 5-10 mg twice daily. RNA, once extracted, was reverse transcribed into cDNA for use as the sequencing template. The repertoire was sequenced with immunoSEQ multiplex PCR; TCRdb's copy has only in-frame clones and lacks some. The sample carries around 190,000 clones, 60% recorded once.

The material sequenced was CD4+ T cells sorted from blood, taken at week 24, from a patient treated with tofacitinib. This rearrangement joins TRBV7-2 to TRBJ1-2; perhaps TRBD1 as D (6 bases). The sequence derives from a human donor with alopecia areata. The DNA for the CDR3 is TGTGCCACCTACAGGGCCCGCTATGGCTACACCTTC. Residues: CATYRARYGYTF.